Each of the 8 T cell receptor beta chains below was sequenced from the same sample in a study of shared clonotypes between healthy human individuals. The method was immunoSEQ multiplex PCR; TCRdb's version includes in-frame clones alone and lacks a portion of them. Here the sample spans about 980,000 clones, around 80% being singletons. Material: memory CD4+ T cells sorted from blood. Subset in this sample: CD45RA-negative fraction. These receptors came from a man in his late teens or twenties in good health.

This sequence joins TRBV5-4 and TRBJ2-1, with a tentative D call TRBD2 (7 bases). Trimming shortened V by 4 bases and J by 9 bases, and 17 bases separated the two germline ends. This CDR3 has 14 amino acids. From germline, CDR1 is SGHNT and CDR2 YYREEE (reference sequence). CDR3 bases: TGTGCCAGCAGCCCTTCCGGGGGGCATGCTGAGCAGTTCTTC. Its protein is CASSPSGGHAEQFF.

J is TRBJ1-6 and V is TRBV11-2; TRBD1 matches 11 bases. CDR1 is SGHAT and CDR2 is FQNNGV in the germline V gene. The CDR3 sequence is 18 residues long. V shed 2 bases and J 6 bases; nucleotides not matched to a gene: 9. CDR3 region: CASSLSMGGQGANSPLHF. The DNA of the CDR3 is TGTGCCAGCAGCTTAAGCATGGGAGGACAGGGGGCTAATTCACCCCTCCACTTT.

The chain has TRBV29-1 and TRBJ1-2; 11 bases line up with TRBD1. The V gene end was trimmed by 7 bases and the J gene end by 6 bases; junction bases not matched to a gene: 7. In germline, CDR1 is SQVTM, CDR2 ANQGSEA. The CDR3 has 13 residues. The CDR3 loop reads CSAPGQGVDGYTF. CDR3 bases: TGCAGCGCCCCGGGACAGGGGGTAGATGGCTACACCTTC.

The V gene is TRBV6-1, the J gene TRBJ1-3; TRBD1 might be the D (6 bases). The ends were cut back, 9 bases at V and 0 bases at J, with 15 bases in the middle. Germline loops: CDR1 MNHNS, CDR2 SASEGT. This CDR3 is 15 amino acids long. The CDR3 coding sequence is TGTGCCAGTGGAGACAGGTCCGGCTCTGGAAACACCATATATTTT. This translates into CASGDRSGSGNTIYF.

The rearrangement links TRBV4-2 to TRBJ2-1, with 7 positions matching TRBD2. J was trimmed by 6 bases and V by 2 bases; bases with no gene match: 10. CDR3 length: 16 residues. Per the germline V gene, CDR1 is LGHNA and CDR2 is YNFKEQ. The CDR3 here is CASSQPGRLQGNEQFF. As DNA, the CDR3 is TGTGCCAGCAGCCAACCCGGGAGGCTTCAGGGCAATGAGCAGTTCTTC.

The chain links TRBV12-5 to TRBJ2-1, with D perhaps given as TRBD1 or TRBD2 (5 bases each). The CDR3 contains 16 residues. Germline CDR1 LGHNT, CDR2 FRNRAP. V dropped 7 bases and J dropped 0 bases, with 16 bases sitting between them. CDR3 DNA: TGTGCTAGTGCCTTCGAGGGACGGAGCTCCTACAATGAGCAGTTCTTC. Translated: CASAFEGRSSYNEQFF.

The V call is TRBV5-8, the J call TRBJ2-7, with 11 bases fitting TRBD1. The junction had 9 bases not matched to a gene; V was cut back by 4 bases and J by 9 bases. Germline V gene sequence: CDR1 SGHTS, CDR2 YDEGEE. CDR3 length equals 14 residues. CDR3 region: CASSVDRGRLMQYF. In DNA form, the CDR3 reads TGTGCCAGCAGCGTGGACAGGGGGCGTTTAATGCAGTACTTC.

V and J are TRBV6-5 and TRBJ1-2; D is perhaps TRBD1 (5 bases). This CDR3 has 12 residues. The germline CDR1 and CDR2 sequences are MNHEY and SVGAGI. Trimming took 10 bases from V and 2 from J, leaving 11 bases between them. CDR3 loop: CAISSGNYGYTF. The CDR3 DNA reads as TGTGCCATTTCTTCAGGGAACTATGGCTACACCTTC.